The 12 T cell receptor beta chains in this list originate from one sample, sequenced in a study of blood T cell repertoires in COVID-19. Assay: immunoSEQ multiplex PCR; the TCRdb copy retains only in-frame clones and omits some. The sample records roughly 130,000 clones, roughly 81% being singletons. The sequencing input was PBMCs or T cells enriched from blood (not recorded which). The source is a woman aged 45-60 years with acute COVID-19.

The rearrangement uses TRBV28 and TRBJ1-5; the match to TRBD1 covers 7 bases. V lost 10 bases to trimming and J lost 6 bases; unmatched junction nucleotides: 18. This CDR3 has 16 amino acids. The germline V gene has CDR1 MDHEN and CDR2 SYDVKM. The CDR3 spells CATGGGASGGFQPQHF. DNA of the CDR3: TGTGCCACCGGCGGGGGGGCCTCAGGGGGGTTTCAGCCCCAGCATTTT.

The rearrangement links TRBV25-1 to TRBJ2-5, with TRBD2 matching over 10 bases. There are 18 residues in the CDR3. Losses at the gene ends were 2 bases for V and 2 bases for J; bases not matched to a gene: 11. Germline-derived CDR1 and CDR2 are MGHDK and SYGVNS. The CDR3 spells CASSESYSGTSAQETQYF. DNA of the CDR3: TGTGCCAGCAGTGAAAGCTACTCCGGGACTAGCGCGCAAGAGACCCAGTACTTC. Based on the CDR3 plus reference TRBV25-1 and TRBJ2-5, the full variable domain is EADIYQTPRYLVIGTGKKITLECSQTMGHDKMYWYQQDPGMELHLIHYSYGVNSTEKGDLSSESTVSRIRTEHFPLTLESARPSHTSQYLCASSESYSGTSAQETQYFGPGTRLLVL.

The CDR3 spells CASSIVAQGDGNQPQHF. The DNA of the CDR3 is TGTGCCAGTAGTATAGTAGCACAGGGAGACGGCAATCAGCCCCAGCATTTT. V is TRBV19 and J is TRBJ1-5; D may be TRBD1 (6 bases). V lost 1 base and J lost 2, with 15 bases in between. The CDR3 sequence is 17 residues long. Germline CDR1 reads LNHDA; CDR2 reads SQIVND (reference sequence).

This clone was seen a single time. This chain connects TRBV9 to TRBJ2-4, with TRBD2 identical over 7 bases. CDR1 and CDR2 (germline): SGDLS, YYNGEE. This CDR3 spans 15 amino acids. Germline trimming cut 0 bases from V and 7 bases from J; bases unmatched to any gene: 7. Here the CDR3 reads CASSVGREFGNIQYF. The CDR3, as DNA: TGTGCCAGCAGCGTAGGGCGGGAGTTCGGGAACATTCAGTACTTC. Complete variable domain (other parts from reference TRBV9 and TRBJ2-4): DSGVTQTPKHLITATGQRVTLRCSPRSGDLSVYWYQQSLDQGLQFLIQYYNGEERAKGNILERFSAQQFPDLHSELNLSSLELGDSALYFCASSVGREFGNIQYFGAGTRLSVL.

The V and J genes are TRBV10-1 and TRBJ1-5, with TRBD1 matching over 8 bases. Germline CDR1 is WNHNN and CDR2 is SYGVQD (reference sequence). The CDR3 runs to 13 residues. V shed 6 bases, J shed 4 bases, and the junction held 2 bases outside the gene matches. The CDR3 protein is CASRDRVNQPQHF. The CDR3 DNA sequence: TGCGCCAGCAGGGACAGGGTGAATCAGCCCCAGCATTTT.

CDR3 coding DNA: TGTGCCAGTAGATCGGGAGGGTACACCGGGGAGCTGTTTTTT. This codes for CASRSGGYTGELFF. The chain joins TRBV19 to TRBJ2-2, with 8 positions matching TRBD2. The germline CDR1 and CDR2 sequences are LNHDA and SQIVND (reference sequence). This CDR3 region has 14 residues. The junction had 3 bases not matched to a gene; V was cut back by 6 bases and J by 3 bases. The full variable domain, completed using reference TRBV19 and TRBJ2-2, is DGGITQSPKYLFRKEGQNVTLSCEQNLNHDAMYWYRQDPGQGLRLIYYSQIVNDFQKGDIAEGYSVSREKKESFPLTVTSAQKNPTAFYLCASRSGGYTGELFFGEGSRLTVL.

The rearrangement joins TRBV28 to TRBJ1-4; 7 nucleotides line up with TRBD1. The CDR3 is 13 residues long. Losses at the gene ends were 8 bases for V and 3 bases for J; bases not matched to a gene: 3. CDR1 and CDR2 (germline): MDHEN, SYDVKM. Here the CDR3 reads CASSGTANEKLFF. The DNA of the CDR3 is TGTGCCAGCTCGGGGACAGCTAATGAAAAACTGTTTTTT. Full variable domain (missing parts from reference TRBV28 and TRBJ1-4): DVKVTQSSRYLVKRTGEKVFLECVQDMDHENMFWYRQDPGLGLRLIYFSYDVKMKEKGDIPEGYSVSREKKERFSLILESASTNQTSMYLCASSGTANEKLFFGSGTQLSVL.

About this clone itself: Distinct nucleotide sequences in the sample also encode this CDR3. The chain links TRBV28 to TRBJ2-4; D not certain. Germline lookup yields CDR1 MDHEN and CDR2 SYDVKM. V was shortened by 6 bases and J by 0 bases, with 6 bases between the two germline ends. This CDR3 has 13 residues. The CDR3 DNA sequence: TGTGCCAGCAGACAAAGAGCCAAAAACATTCAGTACTTC. Its protein is CASRQRAKNIQYF.

The chain has TRBV19 and TRBJ2-1, with 8 bases aligning to TRBD2. This CDR3 is built from 17 residues. The ends lost 6 bases at V and 0 bases at J; junction bases unmatched: 10. Per the germline V gene, CDR1 is LNHDA and CDR2 is SQIVND (reference sequence). The CDR3 nucleotides read TGTGCCAGTAGAAGGAGTCGGGAGGGTAGCTCCTACAATGAGCAGTTCTTC. Translating gives CASRRSREGSSYNEQFF.

This clone was found once. J is TRBJ2-1 and V is TRBV20-1; 8 nucleotides line up with TRBD2. The V gene's germline CDR1 is DFQATT and CDR2 SNEGSKA (reference sequence). This CDR3 is built from 16 residues. V was pared by 3 bases and J by 1 base, with 8 bases of the junction left unmatched. The CDR3 loop is CSASSGVAGSYNEQFF. In DNA form, the CDR3 reads TGCAGTGCTAGTAGTGGGGTAGCGGGGTCCTACAATGAGCAGTTCTTC.

This clone occurred once. This chain uses TRBV19 with TRBJ2-1; 8 bases are shared with TRBD1. This CDR3 has 15 amino acids. The trim removed 7 bases at V and 3 bases at J, leaving 8 bases unmatched. Germline values: CDR1 LNHDA, CDR2 SQIVND (reference sequence). CDR3 in DNA: TGTGCCAGTATGTTAGGGACAGGCAACTACAATGAGCAGTTCTTC. It translates to CASMLGTGNYNEQFF.

CDR3 residues: CASSPNVNRNTEAFF. As DNA, the CDR3 is TGTGCCAGCTCACCAAATGTAAACAGGAACACTGAAGCTTTCTTT. This rearrangement joins TRBV18 to TRBJ1-1; D call uncertain. Trimming shortened V by 2 bases and J by 1 base, and 11 bases separated the two germline ends. Per the germline V gene, CDR1 is KGHSH and CDR2 is LQKENI. The CDR3 covers 15 residues.